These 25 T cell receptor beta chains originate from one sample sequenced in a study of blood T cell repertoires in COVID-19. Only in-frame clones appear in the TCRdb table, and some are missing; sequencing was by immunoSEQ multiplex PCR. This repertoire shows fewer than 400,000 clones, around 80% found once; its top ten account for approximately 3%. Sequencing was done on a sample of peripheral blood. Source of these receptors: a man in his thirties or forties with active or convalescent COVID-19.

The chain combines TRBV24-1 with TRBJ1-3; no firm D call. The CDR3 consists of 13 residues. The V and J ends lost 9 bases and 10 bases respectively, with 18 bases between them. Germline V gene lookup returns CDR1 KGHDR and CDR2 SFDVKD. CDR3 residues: CATSPALGGTIYF. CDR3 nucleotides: TGTGCCACCTCCCCTGCCCTGGGAGGGACCATATATTTT.

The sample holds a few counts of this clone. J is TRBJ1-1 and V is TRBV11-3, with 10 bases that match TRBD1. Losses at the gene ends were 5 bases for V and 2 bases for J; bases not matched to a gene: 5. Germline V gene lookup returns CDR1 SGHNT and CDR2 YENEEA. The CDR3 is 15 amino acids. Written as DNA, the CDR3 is TGTGCCAGCAGCCCTGGGACAGGGGCCAACACTGAAGCTTTCTTT. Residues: CASSPGTGANTEAFF. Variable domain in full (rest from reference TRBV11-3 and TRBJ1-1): EAGVVQSPRYKIIEKKQPVAFWCNPISGHNTLYWYLQNLGQGPELLIRYENEEAVDDSQLPKDRFSAERLKGVDSTLKIQPAELGDSAVYLCASSPGTGANTEAFFGQGTRLTVV.

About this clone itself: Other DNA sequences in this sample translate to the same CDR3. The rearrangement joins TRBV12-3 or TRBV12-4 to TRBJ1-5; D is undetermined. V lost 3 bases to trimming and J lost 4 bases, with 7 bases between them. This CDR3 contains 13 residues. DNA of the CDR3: TGTGCCAGCAGTTTTTCCGGGAATCAGCCCCAGCATTTT. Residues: CASSFSGNQPQHF.

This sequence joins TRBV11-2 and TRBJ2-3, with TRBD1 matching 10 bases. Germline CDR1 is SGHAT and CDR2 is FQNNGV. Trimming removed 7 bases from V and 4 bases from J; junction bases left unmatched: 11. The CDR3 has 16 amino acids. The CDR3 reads CASTLIGGQGSDTQYF. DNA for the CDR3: TGTGCCAGCACCCTGATCGGGGGACAGGGGTCAGATACGCAGTATTTT.

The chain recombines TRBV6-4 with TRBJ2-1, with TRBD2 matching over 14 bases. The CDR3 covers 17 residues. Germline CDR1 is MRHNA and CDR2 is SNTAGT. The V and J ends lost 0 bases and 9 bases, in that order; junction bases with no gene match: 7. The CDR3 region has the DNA TGTGCCAGCAGTGACTCGGGGACTAGCGGGAGTTTAGGTGAGCAGTTCTTC. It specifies CASSDSGTSGSLGEQFF.

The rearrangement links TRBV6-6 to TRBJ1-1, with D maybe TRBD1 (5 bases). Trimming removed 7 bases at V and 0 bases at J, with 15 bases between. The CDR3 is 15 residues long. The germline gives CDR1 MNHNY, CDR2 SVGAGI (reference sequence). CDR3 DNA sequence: TGTGCCAGCACCTATAGGCGGGGCGTGAACACTGAAGCTTTCTTT. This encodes CASTYRRGVNTEAFF.

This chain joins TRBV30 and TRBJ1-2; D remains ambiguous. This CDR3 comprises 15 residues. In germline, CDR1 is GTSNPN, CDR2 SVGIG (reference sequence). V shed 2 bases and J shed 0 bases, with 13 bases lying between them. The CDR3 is CAWSPRRSTNYGYTF. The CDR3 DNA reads TGTGCCTGGAGTCCCCGACGGAGTACTAACTATGGCTACACCTTC.

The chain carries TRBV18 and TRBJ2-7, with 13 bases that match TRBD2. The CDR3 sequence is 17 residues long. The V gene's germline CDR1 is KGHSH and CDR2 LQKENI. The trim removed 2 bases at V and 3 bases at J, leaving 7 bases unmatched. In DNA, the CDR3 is TGTGCCAGCTCACCATTTAGTACTAGCGGGAGGGTCTACGAGCAGTACTTC. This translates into CASSPFSTSGRVYEQYF.

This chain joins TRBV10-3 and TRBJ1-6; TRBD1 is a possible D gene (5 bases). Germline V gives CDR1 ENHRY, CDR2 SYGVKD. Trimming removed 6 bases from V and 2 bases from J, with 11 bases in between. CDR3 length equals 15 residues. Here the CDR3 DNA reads TGTGCCATCAGGGGGGGACTGACCTATAATTCACCCCTCCACTTT. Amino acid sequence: CAIRGGLTYNSPLHF.

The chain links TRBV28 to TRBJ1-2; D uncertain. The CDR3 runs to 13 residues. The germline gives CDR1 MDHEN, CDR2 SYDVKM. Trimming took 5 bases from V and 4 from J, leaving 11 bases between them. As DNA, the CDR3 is TGTGCCAGCAGTGGGCAAGGCATCTATGGCTACACCTTC. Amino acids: CASSGQGIYGYTF.

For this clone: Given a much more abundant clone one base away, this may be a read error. In DNA, the CDR3 is TGTGCCAGCAGCTCACAGGATCAGCCCCAGCATTTT. It encodes CASSSQDQPQHF. V is TRBV5-8 and J is TRBJ1-5, with D perhaps matching TRBD1 (5 bases). V lost 3 bases, J lost 5 bases, and 6 bases lay in between. The germline V gene has CDR1 SGHTS and CDR2 YDEGEE. This CDR3 contains 12 residues.

CDR3 loop: CASSETGDSNQPQHF. The CDR3 bases are TGTGCCAGCAGCGAGACAGGGGATAGCAATCAGCCCCAGCATTTT. The V gene is TRBV6-5, the J gene TRBJ1-5; 8 bases are a match to TRBD1. Germline V CDR1 and CDR2: MNHEY, SVGAGI. Trimming at V came to 6 bases and at J to 0 bases, leaving 4 bases not matched to a gene. The CDR3 loop spans 15 amino acids.

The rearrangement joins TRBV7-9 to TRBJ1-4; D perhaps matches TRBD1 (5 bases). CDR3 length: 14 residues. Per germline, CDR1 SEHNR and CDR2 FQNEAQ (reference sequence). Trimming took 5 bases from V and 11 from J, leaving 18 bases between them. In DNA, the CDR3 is TGTGCCAGCAGCAGGGGCAGGGAAGGTGCGAAACTGTTTTTT. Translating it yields CASSRGREGAKLFF.

CDR3 bases: TGTGCCAGCAGCCCTAACTATAATTCACCCCTCCACTTT. Translation: CASSPNYNSPLHF. The rearrangement uses TRBV11-2 and TRBJ1-6; D remains ambiguous. The CDR3 sequence is 13 residues long. V was shortened by 5 bases and J by 3 bases, with 5 bases between the two germline ends. From germline, CDR1 is SGHAT and CDR2 FQNNGV.

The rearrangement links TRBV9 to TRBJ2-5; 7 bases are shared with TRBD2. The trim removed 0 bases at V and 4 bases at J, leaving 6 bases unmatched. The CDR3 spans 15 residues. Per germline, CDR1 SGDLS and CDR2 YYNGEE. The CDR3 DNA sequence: TGTGCCAGCAGCGTAGGGGAGGGGATTGGAGAGACCCAGTACTTC. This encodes CASSVGEGIGETQYF.

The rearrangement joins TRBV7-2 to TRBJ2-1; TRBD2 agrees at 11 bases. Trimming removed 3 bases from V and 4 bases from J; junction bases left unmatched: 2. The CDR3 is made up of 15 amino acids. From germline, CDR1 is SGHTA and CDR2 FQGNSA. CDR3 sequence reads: CASSFSSGRYNEQFF. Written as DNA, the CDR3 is TGTGCCAGCAGCTTTTCTAGCGGGAGGTACAATGAGCAGTTCTTC.

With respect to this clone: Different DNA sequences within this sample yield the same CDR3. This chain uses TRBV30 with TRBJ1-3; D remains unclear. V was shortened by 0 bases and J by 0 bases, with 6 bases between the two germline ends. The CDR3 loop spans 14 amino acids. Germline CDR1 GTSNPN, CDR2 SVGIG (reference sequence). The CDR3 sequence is CAWSVRSSGNTIYF. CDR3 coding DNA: TGTGCCTGGAGTGTACGGAGCTCTGGAAACACCATATATTTT. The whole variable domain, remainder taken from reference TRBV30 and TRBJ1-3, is SQTIHQWPATLVQPVGSPLSLECTVEGTSNPNLYWYRQAAGRGLQLLFYSVGIGQISSEVPQNLSASRPQDRQFILSSKKLLLSDSGFYLCAWSVRSSGNTIYFGEGSWLTVV.

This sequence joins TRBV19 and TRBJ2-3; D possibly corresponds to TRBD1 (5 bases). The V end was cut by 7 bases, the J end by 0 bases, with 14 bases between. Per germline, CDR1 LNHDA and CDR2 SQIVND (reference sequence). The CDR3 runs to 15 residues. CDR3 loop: CASKSARQSTDTQYF. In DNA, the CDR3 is TGTGCCAGTAAATCGGCGAGACAGAGCACAGATACGCAGTATTTT. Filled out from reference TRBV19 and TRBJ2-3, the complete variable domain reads DGGITQSPKYLFRKEGQNVTLSCEQNLNHDAMYWYRQDPGQGLRLIYYSQIVNDFQKGDIAEGYSVSREKKESFPLTVTSAQKNPTAFYLCASKSARQSTDTQYFGPGTRLTVL.

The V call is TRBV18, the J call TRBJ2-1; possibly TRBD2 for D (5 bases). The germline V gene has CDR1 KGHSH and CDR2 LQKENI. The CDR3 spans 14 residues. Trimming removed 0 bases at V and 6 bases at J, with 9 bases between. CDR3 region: CASSPPEARNEQFF. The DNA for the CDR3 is TGTGCCAGCTCACCACCGGAGGCGCGCAATGAGCAGTTCTTC.

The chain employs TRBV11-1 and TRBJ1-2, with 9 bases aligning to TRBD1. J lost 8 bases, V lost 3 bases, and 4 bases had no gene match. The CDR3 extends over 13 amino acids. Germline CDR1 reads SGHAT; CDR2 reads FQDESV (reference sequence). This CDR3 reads CASSLDRGGGYTF. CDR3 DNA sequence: TGTGCCAGCAGCTTGGACAGGGGAGGAGGCTACACCTTC.

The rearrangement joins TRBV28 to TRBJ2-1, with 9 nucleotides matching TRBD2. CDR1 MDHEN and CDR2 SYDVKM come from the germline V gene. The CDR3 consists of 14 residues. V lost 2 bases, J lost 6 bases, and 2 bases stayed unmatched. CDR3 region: CASSLVSGSNEQFF. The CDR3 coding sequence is TGTGCCAGCAGTTTAGTTAGCGGGAGCAATGAGCAGTTCTTC.

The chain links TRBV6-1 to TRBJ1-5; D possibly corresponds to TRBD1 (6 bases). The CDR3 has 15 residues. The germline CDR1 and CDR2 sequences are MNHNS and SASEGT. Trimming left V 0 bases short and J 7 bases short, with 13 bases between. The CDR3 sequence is CASSEAVSGAQPQHF. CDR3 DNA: TGTGCCAGCAGTGAAGCTGTCTCAGGGGCCCAGCCCCAGCATTTT.

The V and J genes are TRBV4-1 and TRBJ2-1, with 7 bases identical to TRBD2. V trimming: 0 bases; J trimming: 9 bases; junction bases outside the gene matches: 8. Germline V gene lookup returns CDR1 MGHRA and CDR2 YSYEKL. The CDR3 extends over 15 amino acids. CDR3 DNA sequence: TGCGCCAGCAGCCAAGATCTCCGGGGGGTCAGTGAGCAGTTCTTC. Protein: CASSQDLRGVSEQFF.

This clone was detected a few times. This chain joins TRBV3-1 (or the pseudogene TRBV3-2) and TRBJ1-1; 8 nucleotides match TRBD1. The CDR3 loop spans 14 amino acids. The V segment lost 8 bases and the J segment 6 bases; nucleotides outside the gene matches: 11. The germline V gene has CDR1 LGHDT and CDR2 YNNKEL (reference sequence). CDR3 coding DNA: TGTGCCAGCGGGTTACAGGGGGGTAAACCTGAAGCTTTCTTT. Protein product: CASGLQGGKPEAFF.

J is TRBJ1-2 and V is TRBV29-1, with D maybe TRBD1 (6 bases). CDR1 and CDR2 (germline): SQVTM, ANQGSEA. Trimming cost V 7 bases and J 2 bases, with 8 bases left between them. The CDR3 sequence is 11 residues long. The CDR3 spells CSATGNYGYTF. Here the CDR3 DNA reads TGCAGCGCAACAGGGAACTATGGCTACACCTTC.